The clone carrying this TCR beta chain has a handful of counts. A single record per CDR3 protein comes from TCRdb applying MiXCR to the RT-PCR reads. The sample carries hundreds of thousands of distinct CDR3 sequences, roughly 17% recorded once. This record belongs to a study of patients and donors after allogeneic stem cell transplantation. The sequence derives from a human donor who was either an allogeneic HSCT recipient or a stem cell or donor lymphocyte infusion donor (not recorded which). It is not recorded whose cells these are; they may come from a transplant donor. Input material: blood, either unsorted or a sorted T cell fraction (not recorded which).

CDR3 coding DNA: TGTGCCATCTTTCGGGGAGGGTTCTCAGATACGCAGTATTTT. It yields the protein CAIFRGGFSDTQYF. V and J are TRBV10-3 and TRBJ2-3; 7 positions agree with TRBD2. J was trimmed by 4 bases and V by 8 bases; bases with no gene match: 9. The CDR3 is 14 residues long. The germline V gene has CDR1 ENHRY and CDR2 SYGVKD.